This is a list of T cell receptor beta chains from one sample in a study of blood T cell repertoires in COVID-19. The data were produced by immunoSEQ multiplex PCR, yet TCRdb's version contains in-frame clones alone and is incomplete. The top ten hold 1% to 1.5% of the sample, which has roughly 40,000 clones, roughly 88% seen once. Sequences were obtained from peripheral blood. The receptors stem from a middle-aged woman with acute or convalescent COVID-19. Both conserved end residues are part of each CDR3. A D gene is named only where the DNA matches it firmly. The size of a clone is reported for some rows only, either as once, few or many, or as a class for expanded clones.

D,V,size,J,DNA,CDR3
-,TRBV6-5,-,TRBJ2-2,TGTGCCAGCACCCAATCCCCCACCGGGGAGCTGTTTTTT,CASTQSPTGELFF
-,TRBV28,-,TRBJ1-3,TGTGCCAGCACCGTGGGCGGGGGCTACTCCGGAAACACCATATATTTT,CASTVGGGYSGNTIYF
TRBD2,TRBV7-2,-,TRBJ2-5,TGTGCCAGCAGCCCCCGGGGGCCCGGTATAGCGGGGGGAGAGACCCAGTACTTC,CASSPRGPGIAGGETQYF
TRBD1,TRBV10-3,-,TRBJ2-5,TGTGCCATCAGTTCACCAGGGACAGGGGGAGAGACCCAGTACTTC,CAISSPGTGGETQYF
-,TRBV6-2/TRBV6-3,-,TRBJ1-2,TGTGCCAGCAGCCTACAGGGCTTCTTTGGCTACACCTTC,CASSLQGFFGYTF
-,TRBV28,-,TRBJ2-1,TGTGCCAGCAGTCCAGGGCTCACCTACAATGAGCAGTTCTTC,CASSPGLTYNEQFF
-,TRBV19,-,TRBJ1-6,TGTGCCAGTCGGGACAAAAGTCGCGGGAATTCACCCCTCCACTTT,CASRDKSRGNSPLHF
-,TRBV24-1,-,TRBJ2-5,TGTGCCACCAGTGACTTCCAAGAGACCCAGTACTTC,CATSDFQETQYF
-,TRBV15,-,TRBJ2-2,TGTGCCACCAGCAGAGGGCGACAGGGAGGAACCGGGGAGCTGTTTTTT,CATSRGRQGGTGELFF
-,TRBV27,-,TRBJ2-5,TGTGCCAGCAGTTTACAGGGGGGCCGGGGGCAGCATGAGACCCAGTACTTC,CASSLQGGRGQHETQYF
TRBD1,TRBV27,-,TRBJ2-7,TGTGCCAGCAGTTTTCAAGGGGGAAGGGGGCCTGCCTACGAGCAGTACTTC,CASSFQGGRGPAYEQYF
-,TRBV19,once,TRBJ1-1,TGTGCCAGTAGTTGGGGGGGGGATCGCACTGAAGCTTTCTTT,CASSWGGDRTEAFF
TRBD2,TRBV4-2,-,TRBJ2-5,TGTGCCAGCAGCCGGTTAGCGGGAGGTGTAGAGACCCAGTACTTC,CASSRLAGGVETQYF
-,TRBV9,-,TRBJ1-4,TGTGCCAGCAGCGTAGCCGGGGGGAGTGAAAAACTGTTTTTT,CASSVAGGSEKLFF
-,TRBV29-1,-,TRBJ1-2,TGCAGCGTTGAACAAGCCCCCGGGTTTGGCTACACCTTC,CSVEQAPGFGYTF
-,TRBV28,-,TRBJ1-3,TGTGCCAGCAGTTTATTACAGGCGTCCTACAGCTCTGGAAACACCATATATTTT,CASSLLQASYSSGNTIYF
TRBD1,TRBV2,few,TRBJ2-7,TGTGCCAGAACCGGGACAGATTCCTACGAGCAGTACTTC,CARTGTDSYEQYF
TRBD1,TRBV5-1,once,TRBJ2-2,TGCGCCAGCAGCTTGACTCACATGGACAGGGTGGCCGGGGAGCTGTTTTTT,CASSLTHMDRVAGELFF
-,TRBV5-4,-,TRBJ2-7,TGTGCCAGCAGCGGAGGAGGAACTCATAACTACGAGCAGTACTTC,CASSGGGTHNYEQYF
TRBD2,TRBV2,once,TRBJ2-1,TGTGCCAGCAGTGAAGGCGGGAGGGCCTACAATGAGCAGTTCTTC,CASSEGGRAYNEQFF
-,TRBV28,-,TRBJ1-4,TGTGCCAGCAGTTCCCCGGGAGCAACTAATGAAAAACTGTTTTTT,CASSSPGATNEKLFF
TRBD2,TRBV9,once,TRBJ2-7,TGTGCCAGCAGCGTAGTCGTTAGCGGGGCCCTCTACGAGCAGTACTTC,CASSVVVSGALYEQYF
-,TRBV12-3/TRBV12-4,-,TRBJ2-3,TGTGCCAGCAGCCCCCCAGGGGCAGATACGCAGTATTTT,CASSPPGADTQYF
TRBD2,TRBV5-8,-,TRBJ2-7,TGTGCCAGCAGCTTCGGACTAGCGGGTACCTACGAGCAGTACTTC,CASSFGLAGTYEQYF
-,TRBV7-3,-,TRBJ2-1,TGTGCCAGCAGCTTAAGGGTTGGAGCGGATGAGCAGTTCTTC,CASSLRVGADEQFF
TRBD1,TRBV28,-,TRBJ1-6,TGTGCCAGCAGTTTATTGGGACAGGGTGGTTCACCCCTCCACTTT,CASSLLGQGGSPLHF
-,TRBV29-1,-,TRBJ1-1,TGCAGCGTCCAAATCACAGGGAAGAACACTGAAGCTTTCTTT,CSVQITGKNTEAFF
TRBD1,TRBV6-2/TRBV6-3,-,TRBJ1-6,TGTGCCAGCAGCCGACAGGGAGCCTCCTATAATTCACCCCTCCACTTT,CASSRQGASYNSPLHF
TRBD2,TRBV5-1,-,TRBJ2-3,TGCGCCAGCAGCTTGGCGGCTAGCGGGGGCCAGGGAGATACGCAGTATTTT,CASSLAASGGQGDTQYF
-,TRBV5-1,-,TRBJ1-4,TGCGCCAGCAGCCCCGGACAGTCTGCAACTAATGAAAAACTGTTTTTT,CASSPGQSATNEKLFF
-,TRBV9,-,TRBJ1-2,TGTGCCAGCAGCGTAGGGCAGGGTCTTTATGGCTACACCTTC,CASSVGQGLYGYTF
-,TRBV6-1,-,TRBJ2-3,TGTGCCAGCAGTGTTAGGTCGAGGGCCTTAAGCACAGATACGCAGTATTTT,CASSVRSRALSTDTQYF
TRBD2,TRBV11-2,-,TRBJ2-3,TGTGCCAGCAGCTTCCTGACTAGCGGGACCACAGATACGCAGTATTTT,CASSFLTSGTTDTQYF
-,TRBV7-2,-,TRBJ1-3,TGTGCCAGCAGCTTAGTAGGACAGAGCTCTGGAAACACCATATATTTT,CASSLVGQSSGNTIYF
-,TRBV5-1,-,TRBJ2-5,TGCGCCAGCAGCTTGGGGTCGGTTCAAGAGACCCAGTACTTC,CASSLGSVQETQYF
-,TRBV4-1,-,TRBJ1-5,TGCGCCAGCAGCCAGGGACACCCCAATCAGCCCCAGCATTTT,CASSQGHPNQPQHF
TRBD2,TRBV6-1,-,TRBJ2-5,TGTGCCAGCAGTGACCAATTGACTAGCGGGGGGGGAGAGACCCAGTACTTC,CASSDQLTSGGGETQYF
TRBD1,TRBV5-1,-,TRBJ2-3,TGCGCCAGCAGCCGGGGACAGGGGGCAGATACGCAGTATTTT,CASSRGQGADTQYF
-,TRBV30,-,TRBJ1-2,TGTGCCTGGACCGAGGGTGTGACCTATGGCTACACCTTC,CAWTEGVTYGYTF
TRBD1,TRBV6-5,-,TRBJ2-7,TGTGCCAGCAGGGGGACAGGGAACTCCTACGAGCAGTACTTC,CASRGTGNSYEQYF
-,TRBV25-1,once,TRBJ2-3,TGTGCCAGCAGTGAATATATGGGCAGTACATCGGATACGCAGTATTTT,CASSEYMGSTSDTQYF